One and the same sample provided the 28 T cell receptor beta chains below, sequenced in a study of CD8 T cells in Susac syndrome (dated by TCRdb to about 2019). Library preparation was by the immunoSEQ multiplex PCR assay. RNA was extracted with the RNeasy kit and roughly 0.45 to 1 ug was reverse transcribed using random hexamers. TCRdb took the public reads, trimmed them with fastp at Q25, ran MiXCR for clone calling and kept in-frame beta chains. Each entry merges the rows of one CDR3 protein and shows their most common DNA and genes. The sample table holds about 80,000 distinct CDR3 sequences, of which about 94% were seen once. 0.26% of the sample is in the top ten clones. Sequencing was carried out using CD8+ T cells from PBMCs. The receptors shown here come from a human donor in good health.

This sequence joins TRBV28 and TRBJ1-2; D might be TRBD1 (5 bases). The germline V gene encodes CDR1 MDHEN and CDR2 SYDVKM. The ends were cut back, 4 bases at V and 3 bases at J, with 21 bases in the middle. CDR3 length: 17 amino acids. The CDR3 DNA follows: TGTGCCAGCAGTTCCAATATCCGGGACGGGGAATACTATGGCTACACCTTC. Amino acids: CASSSNIRDGEYYGYTF.

The CDR3 bases are TGTGCCACCAGTGATAGACTGGGCGGCTACACCTTC. This translates into CATSDRLGGYTF. The V call is TRBV24-1, the J call TRBJ1-2; D ambiguous. The V gene's germline CDR1 is KGHDR and CDR2 SFDVKD. V was pared by 3 bases and J by 8 bases, with 9 bases between. This CDR3 region has 12 residues.

V and J are TRBV27 and TRBJ2-3, with D tentatively TRBD1 (5 bases). Germline V lookup: CDR1 MNHEY, CDR2 SMNVEV (reference sequence). V was trimmed by 3 bases and J by 6 bases, leaving 13 bases between them. The CDR3 sequence is 14 residues long. The CDR3 DNA is TGTGCCAGCAGTTTGACAGTCCGATGGGATACGCAGTATTTT. It yields the protein CASSLTVRWDTQYF.

The chain employs TRBV20-1 and TRBJ2-4; the D gene could be TRBD1 or TRBD2 (6 bases each). Germline CDR1 DFQATT, CDR2 SNEGSKA (reference sequence). The CDR3 consists of 13 residues. V was pared by 6 bases and J by 5 bases, with 14 bases between. This CDR3 is CSALRGAENIQYF. CDR3 DNA: TGCAGTGCCCTTAGGGGGGCGGAAAACATTCAGTACTTC.

The chain has TRBV9 and TRBJ2-7; 9 nucleotides match TRBD1. V lost 0 bases and J lost 7; bases outside the gene matches: 2. Looked up from germline, CDR1 is SGDLS and CDR2 is YYNGEE. The length of the CDR3 is 13 residues. CDR3 in DNA: TGTGCCAGCAGCGTAGCGACAGGGGGTGAGCAGTACTTC. Translating gives CASSVATGGEQYF.

The chain links TRBV28 to TRBJ2-3, with 8 bases matching TRBD2. The CDR3 has 15 residues. Per the germline V gene, CDR1 is MDHEN and CDR2 is SYDVKM. The V gene end was trimmed by 2 bases and the J gene end by 4 bases; junction bases not matched to a gene: 5. CDR3 sequence: CASSLTSGGADTQYF. CDR3 bases: TGTGCCAGCAGTTTAACTAGCGGCGGGGCAGATACGCAGTATTTT.

This chain joins TRBV9 and TRBJ1-1; D uncertain. V was trimmed by 4 bases and J by 1 base, leaving 11 bases between them. The CDR3 consists of 14 residues. Per germline, CDR1 SGDLS and CDR2 YYNGEE. CDR3 nucleotides: TGTGCCAGCAGCCCAGGTGAGTGGAACACTGAAGCTTTCTTT. It is translated as CASSPGEWNTEAFF.

The chain couples TRBV12-3 or TRBV12-4 to TRBJ2-7; 7 positions match TRBD1. The trim removed 7 bases at V and 1 base at J, leaving 7 bases unmatched. The CDR3 covers 14 residues. This CDR3 is CASTTRDSSYEQYF. The CDR3 region has the DNA TGTGCCAGCACCACCCGGGACAGTTCCTACGAGCAGTACTTC.

This clonotype has just one count. The CDR3, as DNA: TGTGCCAGCAGCTTAGGACAGAACGTCTATGGCTACACCTTC. This encodes CASSLGQNVYGYTF. This rearrangement joins TRBV7-9 to TRBJ1-2; tentative D call: TRBD1 (5 bases). Trimming pared 1 base from V and 4 bases from J, leaving 10 bases between. CDR1 and CDR2 (germline): SEHNR, FQNEAQ (reference sequence). The CDR3 spans 14 residues.

The chain combines TRBV7-2 with TRBJ2-4, with 8 positions matching TRBD1. From germline, CDR1 is SGHTA and CDR2 FQGNSA. V gave up 5 bases and J gave up 5 bases; unmatched junction bases: 5. This CDR3 comprises 14 residues. The CDR3 coding sequence is TGTGCCAGCAGCCGAGGACAGGGCCAAAACATTCAGTACTTC. It translates to CASSRGQGQNIQYF.

The chain employs TRBV30 and TRBJ1-4, with D possibly TRBD1 on 6 matching bases. The CDR3 extends over 14 amino acids. The germline gives CDR1 GTSNPN, CDR2 SVGIG (reference sequence). V was clipped by 5 bases and J by 11 bases, with 21 bases between them. CDR3 region: CAWGQGIGAWKLFF. In DNA, the CDR3 is TGTGCCTGGGGTCAGGGGATTGGGGCGTGGAAACTGTTTTTT.

The V gene is TRBV27, the J gene TRBJ1-2; D remains unclear. The CDR3 is made up of 13 amino acids. V was clipped by 0 bases and J by 1 base, with 3 bases between them. The germline gives CDR1 MNHEY, CDR2 SMNVEV (reference sequence). The CDR3, as DNA: TGTGCCAGCAGTTTATCTCGTAACTATGGCTACACCTTC. Its protein product is CASSLSRNYGYTF.

The chain links TRBV12-3 or TRBV12-4 to TRBJ1-1; no clear D. There are 11 residues in the CDR3. V lost 4 bases and J lost 5, with 5 bases in between. The CDR3 DNA follows: TGTGCCAGCAGTTATCGAACTGAAGCTTTCTTT. This codes for CASSYRTEAFF.

This chain joins TRBV29-1 and TRBJ1-2, with TRBD1 matching over 9 bases. This CDR3 spans 12 amino acids. Germline CDR1 and CDR2: SQVTM and ANQGSEA. The V and J ends lost 6 bases and 2 bases, in that order; junction bases with no gene match: 1. The CDR3 region has the DNA TGCAGCGTCGGGACAGGGAACTATGGCTACACCTTC. This gives the protein CSVGTGNYGYTF.

This chain joins TRBV20-1 and TRBJ1-2, with 7 bases identical to TRBD1. This CDR3 has 12 amino acids. CDR1 and CDR2 from the germline V gene are DFQATT and SNEGSKA (reference sequence). V lost 5 bases, J lost 6 bases, and 6 bases stayed unmatched. The CDR3 region is CSASEGADGYTF. In DNA form, the CDR3 reads TGCAGTGCTTCCGAGGGGGCGGATGGCTACACCTTC.

The chain has TRBV2 and TRBJ1-1; D call uncertain. Germline V gene sequence: CDR1 SNHLY, CDR2 FYNNEI. The CDR3 length is 14 residues. The germline V and J ends were trimmed by 4 bases and 7 bases, with 16 bases remaining between them. CDR3 sequence (DNA): TGTGCCAGCAGTGTCCTGGAGACGAACCGTGAAGCTTTCTTT. Residues: CASSVLETNREAFF.

The V gene is TRBV14, the J gene TRBJ1-1; 7 bases line up with TRBD1. V lost 5 bases to trimming and J lost 1 base; unmatched junction nucleotides: 4. The CDR3 consists of 14 residues. In germline, CDR1 is SGHDN, CDR2 FVKESK. Here the CDR3 DNA reads TGTGCCAGCAGCACCTGGACAGGGAACACTGAAGCTTTCTTT. Encoded protein: CASSTWTGNTEAFF.

J is TRBJ1-5 and V is TRBV29-1, with unresolved D. Trimming took off 3 bases at V and 2 bases at J, with 11 bases between the two ends. CDR3 length equals 14 residues. Germline V lookup: CDR1 SQVTM, CDR2 ANQGSEA. The CDR3 spells CSVEGGNGNQPQHF. In DNA form, the CDR3 reads TGCAGCGTTGAGGGAGGGAACGGCAATCAGCCCCAGCATTTT.

This sequence joins TRBV7-8 and TRBJ2-5; D perhaps matches TRBD2 (6 bases). Germline V gives CDR1 SGHVS, CDR2 FQNEAQ. The CDR3 contains 15 residues. Trimming cost V 5 bases and J 2 bases, with 15 bases left between them. CDR3 residues: CASSQDWAGQETQYF. The CDR3 DNA reads as TGTGCCAGCAGCCAGGACTGGGCGGGGCAAGAGACCCAGTACTTC. Full variable domain (outside the CDR3, taken from reference TRBV7-8 and TRBJ2-5): GAGVSQSPRYKVAKRGQDVALRCDPISGHVSLFWYQQALGQGPEFLTYFQNEAQLDKSGLPSDRFFAERPEGSVSTLKIQRTQQEDSAVYLCASSQDWAGQETQYFGPGTRLLVL.

CDR3 protein: CASSIGPPEAFF. The CDR3 nucleotides read TGTGCCAGTAGTATAGGGCCTCCTGAAGCTTTCTTT. J is TRBJ1-1 and V is TRBV19; D uncertain. Trimming took 1 base from V and 6 from J, leaving 6 bases between them. The CDR3 length is 12 residues. CDR1 LNHDA and CDR2 SQIVND come from the germline V gene (reference sequence).

V usage is TRBV4-1 and J usage is TRBJ1-5; D is uncertain. Trimming left V 0 bases short and J 1 base short, with 10 bases between. Germline CDR1 and CDR2: MGHRA and YSYEKL. CDR3 size: 16 residues. CDR3 in amino acids: CASSQEISGSNQPQHF. DNA for the CDR3: TGCGCCAGCAGCCAAGAAATTTCAGGCAGCAATCAGCCCCAGCATTTT.

V is TRBV15 and J is TRBJ1-5; TRBD1 is a possible D gene (5 bases). Germline loops: CDR1 LNHNV, CDR2 YYDKDF (reference sequence). The V end was cut by 5 bases, the J end by 5 bases, with 10 bases between. The length of the CDR3 is 13 residues. The CDR3 nucleotides read TGTGCCACCAGCCCCGAGACAGATCAGCCCCAGCATTTT. This encodes CATSPETDQPQHF.

The V and J genes are TRBV5-6 and TRBJ1-1; D is unresolved. The CDR3 has 12 residues. Germline V gives CDR1 SGHDT, CDR2 YYEEEE. Between the trimmed V and J ends, which lost 1 base and 2 bases, there was a span of 3 bases. The CDR3: CASSLSNTEAFF. The CDR3 DNA sequence: TGTGCCAGCAGCTTGTCCAACACTGAAGCTTTCTTT. The full variable domain, rest sourced from reference TRBV5-6 and TRBJ1-1, is DAGVTQSPTHLIKTRGQQVTLRCSPKSGHDTVSWYQQALGQGPQFIFQYYEEEERQRGNFPDRFSGHQFPNYSSELNVNALLLGDSALYLCASSLSNTEAFFGQGTRLTVV.

J is TRBJ1-1 and V is TRBV7-9; 7 nucleotides line up with TRBD1. Germline lookup yields CDR1 SEHNR and CDR2 FQNEAQ (reference sequence). CDR3 size: 17 residues. Unmatched junction bases numbered 13, after V lost 5 bases and J lost 1 base. CDR3 region: CASSPMYRGGTNTEAFF. The CDR3 nucleotides read TGTGCCAGCAGCCCCATGTACAGGGGTGGGACGAACACTGAAGCTTTCTTT.

This rearrangement joins TRBV7-8 to TRBJ1-5, with a possible D match to TRBD1 (5 bases). V was cut by 5 bases and J by 6 bases, with 14 bases left in between. The CDR3 totals 14 residues. The germline V gene has CDR1 SGHVS and CDR2 FQNEAQ. The DNA for the CDR3 is TGTGCCAGCAGCCCACGGACAAGGGTTCAGCCCCAGCATTTT. Translated, it gives CASSPRTRVQPQHF.

This clonotype was detected only once. The V gene is TRBV5-1, the J gene TRBJ2-1, with TRBD1 matching over 10 bases. The length of the CDR3 is 14 residues. Germline assignment: CDR1 SGHRS and CDR2 YFSETQ. Losses at the gene ends were 5 bases for V and 6 bases for J; bases not matched to a gene: 5. The CDR3 reads CASRRDRGPNEQFF. The CDR3 nucleotides are TGCGCCAGCAGACGGGACAGGGGACCCAATGAGCAGTTCTTC.

The J gene is TRBJ1-2, the V gene TRBV29-1, with D possibly being TRBD1 (5 bases). The V gene lost 5 bases and the J gene lost 4 bases, with 14 bases spanning the gap. The germline gives CDR1 SQVTM, CDR2 ANQGSEA. The CDR3 runs 13 residues. The CDR3 sequence is CSVPLGTSYGYTF. CDR3 DNA: TGCAGCGTTCCCCTAGGGACCAGCTATGGCTACACCTTC.

This clonotype has a handful of counts. This chain connects TRBV19 to TRBJ1-2, with TRBD1 matching 9 bases. Trimming cost V 5 bases and J 0 bases; bases outside gene matches: 1. Germline V gives CDR1 LNHDA, CDR2 SQIVND (reference sequence). The length of the CDR3 is 14 residues. The CDR3 reads CASSWDRANYGYTF. CDR3 in DNA: TGTGCCAGTAGTTGGGACAGGGCTAACTATGGCTACACCTTC.